One sample yielded the 2 T cell receptor beta chains listed below, sequenced in a study of blood T cell repertoires in COVID-19. The data were produced by immunoSEQ multiplex PCR, yet TCRdb's version contains in-frame clones alone and is incomplete. The data contain under 85,000 clones, around 83% of them singletons. The sample taken for sequencing was peripheral blood. Receptors were obtained from a young man with COVID-19, enrolled during active disease.

This chain connects TRBV5-1 to TRBJ1-2; D call uncertain. The germline V gene has CDR1 SGHRS and CDR2 YFSETQ. Trimming pared 3 bases from V and 4 bases from J, leaving 4 bases between. The CDR3 is 11 amino acids. The chain's CDR3 is CASSSSYGYTF. The CDR3 DNA reads TGCGCCAGCAGCTCCTCCTATGGCTACACCTTC.

This chain uses TRBV20-1 with TRBJ2-7, with a tentative D call TRBD2 (6 bases). The V end was cut by 3 bases, the J end by 3 bases, with 12 bases between. Germline values: CDR1 DFQATT, CDR2 SNEGSKA (reference sequence). CDR3 length: 13 residues. The CDR3 protein is CSASIGSSYEQYF. The DNA for the CDR3 is TGCAGTGCTAGTATCGGGAGCAGCTACGAGCAGTACTTC.